This TCR beta chain emerged from a study of OX40 agonist ivuxolimab in advanced cancers. Study overall: The patients' treatment was ivuxolimab, an agonistic anti-OX40 (CD134) antibody. Regarding the study as a whole: More expanded clones were found, on average, in CD8+ than in CD4+ T cells.

Generated by immunoSEQ multiplex PCR, the TCRdb table keeps only in-frame clones and is missing some. The sample lists 57,000 or so clones; more than 75% were seen once. This CDR3 region has 14 residues. Per the germline V gene, CDR1 is LGHNA and CDR2 is YNFKEQ. About this clone itself: What it binds is not known. Its ends do not fully match the called genes, so a read error is possible.

The J gene is TRBJ1-1, the V gene TRBV4-2, with D perhaps matching TRBD1 (5 bases). Sample: CD4+ or CD8+ T cells sorted from blood, taken in a trial of the OX40 agonist ivuxolimab. This receptor was identified in an adult with an advanced solid tumor such as melanoma, head and neck, liver or kidney cancer. The CDR3 DNA is TGTACCAGCAGCCAGGGAAAGAGGAACACTGAAGCTTTCTTT. Its protein product is CTSSQGKRNTEAFF.